A single sample is the source of the 14 T cell receptor beta chains below, sequenced in a study of T-cell reconstitution after alpha-beta-depleted transplantation in children. Preparing the TCRbeta library involved the use of unique molecular identifiers. In TCRdb, the PCR reads were re-called with MiXCR into one record per CDR3 protein. The sample records around 450,000 distinct CDR3 sequences, around 15% being singletons. Specimen: PBMCs, mostly from graft donor cells, collected 360 days after TCRalphabeta/CD19-depleted stem cell transplant. The receptors come from a boy younger than two who had a stem cell transplant for Wiskott-Aldrich syndrome, so the T cells may come from the graft donor.

This clonotype occurred a few times. This chain connects TRBV29-1 to TRBJ2-1; D is unresolved. V was clipped by 7 bases and J by 4 bases, with 17 bases between them. Per the germline V gene, CDR1 is SQVTM and CDR2 is ANQGSEA. The CDR3 has 14 amino acids. Here the CDR3 DNA reads TGCAGCGCCGGGCCCAAACGACGTTACAATGAGCAGTTCTTC. Translated, it gives CSAGPKRRYNEQFF.

This chain links TRBV5-1 with TRBJ2-7; TRBD1 is a possible D gene (6 bases). The V and J ends lost 0 bases and 0 bases respectively, with 16 bases between them. The CDR3 runs 17 residues. Germline CDR1 is SGHRS and CDR2 is YFSETQ. In DNA form, the CDR3 reads TGCGCCAGCAGCTTGGACTTCCCAGGGACACCCTCCTACGAGCAGTACTTC. Encoded protein: CASSLDFPGTPSYEQYF.

This clonotype was seen a handful of times. The V and J genes are TRBV7-9 and TRBJ2-7, with 10 bases identical to TRBD1. Germline V gene data show CDR1 as SEHNR and CDR2 as FQNEAQ (reference sequence). CDR3 length: 14 residues. J was trimmed by 2 bases and V by 6 bases; bases with no gene match: 4. For the CDR3, the DNA is TGTGCCAGCAGACCCGGGACAGGGGCCTACGAGCAGTACTTC. This translates into CASRPGTGAYEQYF.

This chain connects TRBV28 to TRBJ1-5; maybe TRBD1 (6 bases). The CDR3 covers 16 residues. The V and J ends lost 5 bases and 1 base respectively, with 15 bases between them. CDR1 is MDHEN and CDR2 is SYDVKM in the germline V gene. The CDR3 reads CASSPRRQASNQPQHF. In DNA form, the CDR3 reads TGTGCCAGCAGTCCCCGCCGACAGGCAAGCAATCAGCCCCAGCATTTT.

This clonotype was observed a few times. The chain is built from TRBV27 and TRBJ2-1; TRBD2 matches 8 bases. The germline V gene encodes CDR1 MNHEY and CDR2 SMNVEV (reference sequence). The CDR3 extends over 14 amino acids. With V trimmed by 7 bases and J by 6 bases, 8 bases remained unmatched. The CDR3 sequence: CASTRAGVFNEQFF. The CDR3 DNA follows: TGTGCCAGCACCCGAGCGGGAGTTTTCAATGAGCAGTTCTTC.

The chain uses TRBV18 and TRBJ2-1; 12 bases are a match to TRBD2. The CDR3 has 16 residues. V was clipped by 3 bases and J by 4 bases; unmatched bases: 4. Germline V CDR1 and CDR2: KGHSH, LQKENI. The CDR3, as DNA: TGTGCCAGCTCACCTTATACTAGCGGGGGGTACAATGAGCAGTTCTTC. It encodes CASSPYTSGGYNEQFF.

V usage is TRBV12-3 or TRBV12-4 and J usage is TRBJ2-3, with 14 bases that match TRBD2. This CDR3 has 20 amino acids. Trimming at V came to 5 bases and at J to 0 bases, leaving 13 bases not matched to a gene. The DNA for the CDR3 is TGTGCCAGCAGTCTACCAAGACTAGCGGGAGGGCCTTTTAGCACAGATACGCAGTATTTT. Protein: CASSLPRLAGGPFSTDTQYF.

The sample holds a few counts of this clonotype. This chain connects TRBV7-8 to TRBJ1-1, with D unresolved. Germline-derived CDR1 and CDR2 are SGHVS and FQNEAQ. The CDR3 totals 13 residues. V was clipped by 5 bases and J by 0 bases, with 7 bases between them. The CDR3 DNA reads as TGTGCCAGCAGCACAAGGGTGAACACTGAAGCTTTCTTT. Translating gives CASSTRVNTEAFF.

The chain employs TRBV3-1 and TRBJ1-4; D gene uncertain. The CDR3 runs 12 residues. Looked up from germline, CDR1 is LGHDT and CDR2 is YNNKEL (reference sequence). Trimming took off 4 bases at V and 9 bases at J, with 9 bases between the two ends. For the CDR3, the DNA is TGTGCCAGCAGCCTGCGGTCGAAAAAACTGTTTTTT. Translating it yields CASSLRSKKLFF. Variable domain in full (rest from reference TRBV3-1 and TRBJ1-4): DTAVSQTPKYLVTQMGNDKSIKCEQNLGHDTMYWYKQDSKKFLKIMFSYNNKELIINETVPNRFSPKSPDKAHLNLHINSLELGDSAVYFCASSLRSKKLFFGSGTQLSVL.

The V call is TRBV10-3, the J call TRBJ2-2; the D call may be TRBD1 or TRBD2 (5 bases each). The length of the CDR3 is 16 residues. Per germline, CDR1 ENHRY and CDR2 SYGVKD. Trimming took 11 bases from V and 1 from J, leaving 20 bases between them. CDR3 amino acids: CAAGPRGEWNTGELFF. DNA for the CDR3: TGTGCCGCCGGCCCGAGAGGGGAGTGGAACACCGGGGAGCTGTTTTTT.

In this sample, this clonotype turned up many times. CDR3: CASSYTGGQETQYF. CDR3 nucleotides: TGTGCCAGCAGCTACACAGGGGGCCAAGAGACCCAGTACTTC. The rearrangement uses TRBV7-9 and TRBJ2-5, with TRBD1 matching 8 bases. CDR3 size: 14 residues. J was trimmed by 1 base and V by 4 bases; bases with no gene match: 2. Germline lookup yields CDR1 SEHNR and CDR2 FQNEAQ (reference sequence).

The chain has TRBV2 and TRBJ1-2; D uncertain. The germline gives CDR1 SNHLY, CDR2 FYNNEI. V was cut by 0 bases and J by 4 bases, with 9 bases left in between. The CDR3 is made up of 14 amino acids. The CDR3 loop reads CASSEAGMSYGYTF. The CDR3 nucleotides read TGTGCCAGCAGTGAAGCGGGTATGAGCTATGGCTACACCTTC.

The gene calls are TRBV15 and TRBJ2-7; possible D gene TRBD2, 6 bases. V dropped 0 bases and J dropped 3 bases, with 9 bases sitting between them. The CDR3 covers 14 residues. The germline CDR1 and CDR2 sequences are LNHNV and YYDKDF (reference sequence). CDR3 region: CATSRERGFYEQYF. In DNA form, the CDR3 reads TGTGCCACCAGCAGAGAGCGGGGTTTCTACGAGCAGTACTTC.

The chain couples TRBV6-5 to TRBJ1-2; TRBD1 aligns across 7 bases. The germline V gene has CDR1 MNHEY and CDR2 SVGAGI. The CDR3 runs to 14 residues. Trimming took 6 bases from V and 4 from J; bases not matched to a gene: 8. The CDR3 DNA sequence: TGTGCCAGCAGCTACAAGACAGGGTCCTATGGCTACACCTTC. Its translation: CASSYKTGSYGYTF.